This T cell receptor beta chain was captured by sequencing in a study of T cells in Graves' hyperthyroidism and ophthalmopathy. The trim removed 3 bases at V and 3 bases at J, leaving 9 bases unmatched. Looked up from germline, CDR1 is LGHDT and CDR2 is YNNKEL (reference sequence). The CDR3 spans 16 residues. RNA transcripts gave rise to amplified TCR beta CDR3 regions. HTBI primers were employed in a first-round RT-PCR of the TCR CDR3. TCRdb used MiXCR to reprocess the multiplex PCR reads, holding one entry per CDR3 protein. Here the sample spans some 690,000 distinct CDR3 sequences, 15% to 20% being singletons. Patients between 18 and 65 years old had hyperthyroidism, newly diagnosed and lasting under 2 months. Each diagnosis was grounded in clinical symptoms, serum thyroxine and TRAb, thyroid ultrasound, and orbital computed tomography.

The chain uses TRBV3-1 and TRBJ2-3; 7 positions agree with TRBD2. Source material: blood. The origin of this receptor is a man aged 45-60 years with Graves' hyperthyroidism. CDR3 sequence: CASSHSGGSLTDTQYF. CDR3 nucleotides: TGTGCCAGCAGCCATAGCGGCGGGAGTTTGACAGATACGCAGTATTTT.